This T cell receptor (beta chain) came from a study of blood T cell repertoires in COVID-19. Method: immunoSEQ multiplex PCR; TCRdb's copy keeps in-frame clones and lacks some. The table includes 250,000 to 300,000 clones, about 88% detected once. Trimming stripped 7 bases from V and 4 bases from J, with 16 bases between. Germline V CDR1 and CDR2: SNHLY, FYNNEI. CDR3 length: 15 residues. The J gene is TRBJ1-4, the V gene TRBV2, with D hard to call. Sequencing input: PBMCs or T cells enriched from blood (not recorded which). The origin of this receptor is a woman aged 45-65 years who had been exposed to COVID-19. CDR3 nucleotide sequence: TGTGCCAGCACCACAAGTCGGGTTATTAATGAAAAACTGTTTTTT. It encodes CASTTSRVINEKLFF.